In its sample, the clone carrying this TCR beta chain was seen a few times. This entry is derived from a study of blood T cell repertoires in COVID-19. Study-wide background: The analysed material was cDNA or gDNA that came from T cells, B-cell-depleted T cells, or PBMCs.

Trimming left V 6 bases short and J 8 bases short, with 20 bases between. CDR3 length: 15 amino acids. The germline CDR1 and CDR2 sequences are MGHDK and SYGVNS. This table comes from immunoSEQ multiplex PCR, and its TCRdb copy is limited to in-frame clones, with some not included. This table holds around 250,000 clones, roughly 85% found once. This sequence joins TRBV25-1 and TRBJ2-1; D may be TRBD2 (7 bases). This sequence was found in a man between 25 and 39 years old who had recovered from COVID-19. Specimen: peripheral blood. CDR3 nucleotides: TGTGCCAGCAGCCCCTCACGAAGGGGGAGGGATGAGCAGTTCTTC. Its translation is CASSPSRRGRDEQFF.